A selection of T cell receptor beta chains follows, all from one sample in a study of cytomegalovirus exposure and HLA in healthy donors. Clones were sequenced by immunoSEQ multiplex PCR, and TCRdb holds only the in-frame ones, with some missing. The table lists 200,000 to 250,000 clones, about 90% of them singletons, with 9.5% to 15% in the top ten. What was sequenced was PBMCs. Receptors were obtained from a man aged 18 to 29 in good health and CMV-seropositive. Each CDR3 is given with its conserved first and last residue. A D gene is named only where the DNA matches it firmly. Only some rows state a clone size, as once, few, many or a class for expanded clones.

v_call	clone_size	d_call	j_call	cdr3_aa	cdr3_nt
TRBV7-9	NA	NA	TRBJ1-2	CASSAQTGYGYTF	TGTGCCAGCAGCGCTCAGACAGGTTATGGCTACACCTTC
TRBV5-4	NA	NA	TRBJ2-3	CASSLGREFNTQYF	TGTGCCAGCAGCTTGGGCCGGGAGTTTAATACGCAGTATTTT
TRBV19	NA	TRBD1	TRBJ1-2	CASKGTAANYGYTF	TGTGCCAGTAAAGGGACAGCAGCTAACTATGGCTACACCTTC
TRBV27	NA	NA	TRBJ2-3	CARPRDLTSTDTQYF	TGTGCCAGGCCCCGGGACCTCACTAGCACAGATACGCAGTATTTT
TRBV7-9	NA	NA	TRBJ2-1	CASSLQGMDYNEQFF	TGTGCCAGCAGCTTACAGGGAATGGACTACAATGAGCAGTTCTTC
TRBV7-8	NA	NA	TRBJ1-1	CASSLESPGIKTFF	TGTGCCAGCAGCTTAGAATCCCCAGGGATAAAGACTTTCTTT
TRBV16	few	NA	TRBJ1-2	CASSQSVAPQPNYGYTF	TGTGCCAGCAGCCAATCGGTGGCGCCACAACCTAACTATGGCTACACCTTC
TRBV7-8	NA	NA	TRBJ2-7	CASSIDYEQYF	TGTGCCAGCAGCATAGACTACGAGCAGTACTTC
TRBV5-1	once	NA	TRBJ1-4	CASQKQGNEKLFF	TGCGCCAGCCAAAAGCAGGGAAATGAAAAACTGTTTTTT
TRBV7-8	many	TRBD1	TRBJ1-4	CASSPRVLQGANEKLFF	TGTGCCAGCAGCCCCAGGGTATTACAGGGGGCTAATGAAAAACTGTTTTTT
TRBV2	NA	TRBD1	TRBJ2-7	CASLQDRDPYEQYF	TGTGCCAGCCTACAGGACAGGGACCCCTACGAGCAGTACTTC
TRBV27	NA	NA	TRBJ1-5	CASSPGLFNQPQHF	TGTGCCAGCAGTCCCGGACTGTTCAATCAGCCCCAGCATTTT
TRBV27	NA	NA	TRBJ2-7	CASSSRDSGREQYF	TGTGCCAGCAGTTCACGGGACTCCGGTCGGGAGCAGTACTTC
TRBV5-1	once	TRBD1	TRBJ1-1	CASSAQTGVWTEAFF	TGCGCCAGCAGCGCTCAGACAGGGGTGTGGACTGAAGCTTTCTTT
TRBV27	NA	TRBD1	TRBJ2-2	CASSPSGTGRNTGELFF	TGTGCCAGCAGTCCCTCCGGGACAGGGAGGAACACCGGGGAGCTGTTTTTT
TRBV5-6	NA	TRBD1	TRBJ1-1	CASSSGTGSTEAFF	TGTGCCAGCAGCAGTGGGACAGGGAGTACGGAAGCTTTCTTT
TRBV5-1	NA	NA	TRBJ1-1	CASSSSPLNTEAFF	TGCGCCAGCAGCTCGAGCCCTTTGAACACTGAAGCTTTCTTT
TRBV2	NA	NA	TRBJ2-1	CASSAQGSDEQFF	TGTGCCAGCAGTGCCCAGGGTAGCGATGAGCAGTTCTTC
TRBV5-1	NA	NA	TRBJ1-5	CASSSLGGQPQHF	TGCGCCAGCAGCTCGCTGGGTGGCCAGCCCCAGCATTTT
TRBV6-6	NA	NA	TRBJ2-5	CASSYSGSQETQYF	TGTGCCAGCAGTTACTCGGGCAGCCAAGAGACCCAGTACTTC
TRBV7-4	few	TRBD2	TRBJ2-3	CASSCKILRECRDTQYF	TGTGCCAGCAGCTGTAAAATTCTGCGGGAGTGTAGAGATACGCAGTATTTT
TRBV18	NA	NA	TRBJ2-3	CASSQGPTLANTDTQYF	TGTGCCAGCTCACAAGGACCCACCCTAGCAAACACAGATACGCAGTATTTT
TRBV6-6	NA	NA	TRBJ2-1	CASRGLVEQFF	TGTGCCAGCAGGGGACTTGTTGAGCAGTTCTTC
TRBV25-1	NA	NA	TRBJ1-2	CASSEVQGRGGYTF	TGTGCCAGCAGTGAAGTGCAGGGGCGTGGCGGCTACACCTTC
TRBV5-8	NA	NA	TRBJ1-2	CASSPLYGYTF	TGTGCCAGCAGCCCCCTCTATGGCTACACCTTC
TRBV11-3	NA	NA	TRBJ2-3	CASSLRGSSTDTQYF	TGTGCCAGCAGCTTACGCGGGTCTAGCACAGATACGCAGTATTTT
TRBV5-6	NA	TRBD1	TRBJ2-5	CASRGQGALSRQETQYF	TGTGCCAGCAGGGGACAGGGGGCTCTCTCTCGGCAAGAGACCCAGTACTTC
TRBV4-2	NA	NA	TRBJ2-7	CASSQARGSSYEQYF	TGTGCCAGCAGCCAAGCGAGAGGGTCCTCCTACGAGCAGTACTTC
TRBV7-8	NA	TRBD2	TRBJ2-5	CASSSPSGGETQYF	TGTGCCAGCAGCTCACCTTCGGGGGGAGAGACCCAGTACTTC
TRBV6-1	NA	NA	TRBJ2-5	CASSPIKQETQYF	TGTGCCAGCAGCCCCATTAAGCAAGAGACCCAGTACTTC
TRBV19	once	TRBD2	TRBJ2-7	CASSISGMSSYEQYF	TGTGCCAGTAGTATCAGCGGGATGAGCTCCTACGAGCAGTACTTC
TRBV7-6	NA	NA	TRBJ2-7	CASSLFLGRGGEQYF	TGTGCCAGCAGCTTATTTCTCGGACGGGGAGGCGAGCAGTACTTC
TRBV6-5	NA	NA	TRBJ2-6	CASSYGSSGANVLTF	TGTGCCAGCAGTTACGGGAGCTCTGGGGCCAACGTCCTGACTTTC
TRBV6-5	NA	TRBD1	TRBJ1-5	CASSPSGGRQPQHF	TGTGCCAGCAGCCCTTCAGGGGGCAGGCAGCCCCAGCATTTT
TRBV5-4	NA	NA	TRBJ2-1	CASSPGPGEQFF	TGTGCCAGCAGCCCTGGTCCTGGTGAGCAGTTCTTC
TRBV27	NA	TRBD2	TRBJ2-1	CASSILAGGPGNEQFF	TGTGCCAGCAGTATACTAGCGGGAGGGCCGGGTAATGAGCAGTTCTTC
TRBV10-3	once	TRBD2	TRBJ2-5	CAMGPSGQETQYF	TGTGCCATGGGTCCTAGCGGGCAAGAGACCCAGTACTTC
TRBV6-6	NA	NA	TRBJ1-1	CASSYGHEAFF	TGTGCCAGCAGTTACGGGCATGAAGCTTTCTTT
TRBV30	NA	TRBD1	TRBJ2-5	CAWSVWVRRGTGRETQYF	TGTGCCTGGAGTGTATGGGTCCGAAGGGGGACAGGAAGGGAGACCCAGTACTTC
TRBV27	NA	NA	TRBJ2-5	CALRWKETQYF	TGTGCCCTCCGGTGGAAAGAGACCCAGTACTTC
TRBV5-8	NA	NA	TRBJ2-3	CASSLDRSTDTQYF	TGTGCCAGCAGCTTGGACAGGAGCACAGATACGCAGTATTTT
TRBV20-1	few	NA	TRBJ1-2	CSAPGAGGYTF	TGCAGTGCCCCCGGAGCTGGGGGCTACACCTTC
TRBV11-2	once	NA	TRBJ2-1	CASSLVGNEQFF	TGTGCCAGCAGCTTAGTAGGGAATGAGCAGTTCTTC
TRBV7-2	NA	NA	TRBJ2-2	CASSLNAGELFF	TGTGCCAGCAGCCTGAATGCCGGGGAGCTGTTTTTT
TRBV6-5	once	TRBD2	TRBJ2-3	CASSYLGGGIRDTQYF	TGTGCCAGCAGTTACCTCGGGGGAGGGATCCGGGATACGCAGTATTTT
TRBV28	NA	TRBD2	TRBJ2-1	CASSSPGLAPHNQQFF	TGTGCCAGCAGTTCCCCGGGACTAGCCCCCCACAATCAGCAGTTCTTC